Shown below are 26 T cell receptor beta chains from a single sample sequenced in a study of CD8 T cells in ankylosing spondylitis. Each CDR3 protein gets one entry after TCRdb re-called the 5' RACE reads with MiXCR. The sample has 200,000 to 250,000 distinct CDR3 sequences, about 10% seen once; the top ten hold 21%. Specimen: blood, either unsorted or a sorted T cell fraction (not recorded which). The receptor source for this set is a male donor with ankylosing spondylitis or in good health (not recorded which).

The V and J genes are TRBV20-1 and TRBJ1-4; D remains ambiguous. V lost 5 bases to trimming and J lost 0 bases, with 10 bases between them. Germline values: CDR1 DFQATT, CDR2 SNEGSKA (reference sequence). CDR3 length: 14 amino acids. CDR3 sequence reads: CSAQPPATNEKLFF. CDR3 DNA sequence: TGCAGTGCTCAACCTCCCGCAACTAATGAAAAACTGTTTTTT.

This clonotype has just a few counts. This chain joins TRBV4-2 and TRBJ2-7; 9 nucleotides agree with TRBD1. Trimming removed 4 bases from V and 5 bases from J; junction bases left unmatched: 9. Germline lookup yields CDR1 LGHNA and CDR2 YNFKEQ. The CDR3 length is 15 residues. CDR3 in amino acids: CASSPLGQGYHEQYF. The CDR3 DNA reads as TGTGCCAGCAGCCCCCTCGGACAGGGGTACCACGAGCAGTACTTC.

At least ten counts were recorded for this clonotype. This CDR3 is CASSLAPGGGTDTQYF. CDR3 DNA: TGCGCCAGCAGCTTGGCCCCAGGGGGCGGCACAGATACGCAGTATTTT. The chain is built from TRBV5-1 and TRBJ2-3, with 8 bases aligning to TRBD1. The CDR3 runs 16 residues. The trim removed 0 bases at V and 1 base at J, leaving 4 bases unmatched. CDR1 and CDR2 (germline): SGHRS, YFSETQ. Complete variable domain (other parts from reference TRBV5-1 and TRBJ2-3): KAGVTQTPRYLIKTRGQQVTLSCSPISGHRSVSWYQQTPGQGLQFLFEYFSETQRNKGNFPGRFSGRQFSNSRSEMNVSTLELGDSALYLCASSLAPGGGTDTQYFGPGTRLTVL.

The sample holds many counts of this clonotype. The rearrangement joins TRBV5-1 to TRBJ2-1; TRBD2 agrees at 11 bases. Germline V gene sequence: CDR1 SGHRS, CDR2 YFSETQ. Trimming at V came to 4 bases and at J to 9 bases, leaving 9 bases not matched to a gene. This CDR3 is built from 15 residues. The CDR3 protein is CASSPSSGGAREQFF. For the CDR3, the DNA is TGCGCCAGCAGCCCCAGTAGCGGGGGGGCCCGTGAGCAGTTCTTC.

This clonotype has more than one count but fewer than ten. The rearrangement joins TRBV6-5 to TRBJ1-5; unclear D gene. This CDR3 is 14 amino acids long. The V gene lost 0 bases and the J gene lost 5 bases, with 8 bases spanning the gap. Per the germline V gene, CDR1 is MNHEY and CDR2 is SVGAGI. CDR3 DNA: TGTGCCAGCAGTTACTCGATTAGGGATCAGCCCCAGCATTTT. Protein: CASSYSIRDQPQHF.

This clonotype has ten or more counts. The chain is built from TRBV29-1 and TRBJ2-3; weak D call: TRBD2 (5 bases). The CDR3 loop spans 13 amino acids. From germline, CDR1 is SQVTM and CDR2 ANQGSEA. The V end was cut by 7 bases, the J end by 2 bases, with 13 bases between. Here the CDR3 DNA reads TGCAGCGCCGACGGACTTTTCACAGATACGCAGTATTTT. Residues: CSADGLFTDTQYF.

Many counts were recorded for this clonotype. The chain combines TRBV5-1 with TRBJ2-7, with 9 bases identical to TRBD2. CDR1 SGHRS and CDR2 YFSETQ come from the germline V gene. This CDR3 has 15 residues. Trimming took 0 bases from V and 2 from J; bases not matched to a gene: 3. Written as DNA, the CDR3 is TGCGCCAGCAGCTTGGCTAGCGGGGCAACCTACGAGCAGTACTTC. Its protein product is CASSLASGATYEQYF.

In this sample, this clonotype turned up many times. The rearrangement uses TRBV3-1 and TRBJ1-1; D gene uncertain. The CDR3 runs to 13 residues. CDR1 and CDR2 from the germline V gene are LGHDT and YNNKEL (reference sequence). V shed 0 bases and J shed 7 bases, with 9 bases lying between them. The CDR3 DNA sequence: TGTGCCAGCAGCCAAGATCTTACCTATGAAGCTTTCTTT. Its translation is CASSQDLTYEAFF.

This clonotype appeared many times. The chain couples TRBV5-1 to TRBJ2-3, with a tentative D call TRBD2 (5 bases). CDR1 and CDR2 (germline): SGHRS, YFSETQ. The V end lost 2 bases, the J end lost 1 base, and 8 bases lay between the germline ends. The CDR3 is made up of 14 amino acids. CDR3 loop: CASSFAGGTDTQYF. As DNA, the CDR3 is TGCGCCAGCAGCTTCGCGGGTGGCACAGATACGCAGTATTTT.

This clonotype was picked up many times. CDR3 coding DNA: TGTGCCAGCAGAAGACAAACCCAAGAGACCCAGTACTTC. Amino acid sequence: CASRRQTQETQYF. This chain uses TRBV6-2 or TRBV6-3 with TRBJ2-5; D not resolved. CDR3 length: 13 amino acids. Trimming removed 6 bases from V and 1 base from J, with 9 bases in between. Germline CDR1 MNHEY, CDR2 SVGEGT.

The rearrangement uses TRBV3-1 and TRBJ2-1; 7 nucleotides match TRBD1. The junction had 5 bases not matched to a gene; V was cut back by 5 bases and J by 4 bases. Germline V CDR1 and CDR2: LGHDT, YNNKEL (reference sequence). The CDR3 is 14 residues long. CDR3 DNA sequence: TGTGCCAGCAGCTACCCGGGACAGTACAATGAGCAGTTCTTC. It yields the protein CASSYPGQYNEQFF.

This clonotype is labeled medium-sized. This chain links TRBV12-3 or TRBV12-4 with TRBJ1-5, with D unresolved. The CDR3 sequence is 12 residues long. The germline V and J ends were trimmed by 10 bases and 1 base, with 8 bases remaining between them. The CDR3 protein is CATGRSNQPQHF. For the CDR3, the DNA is TGTGCCACCGGACGGAGCAATCAGCCCCAGCATTTT.

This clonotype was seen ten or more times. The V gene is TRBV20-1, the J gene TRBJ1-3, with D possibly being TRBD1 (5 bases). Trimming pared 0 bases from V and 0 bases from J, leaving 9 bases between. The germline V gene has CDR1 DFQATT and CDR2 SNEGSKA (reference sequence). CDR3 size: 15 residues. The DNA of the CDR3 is TGCAGTGCTAGAGATGCGGGGGGCTCTGGAAACACCATATATTTT. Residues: CSARDAGGSGNTIYF.

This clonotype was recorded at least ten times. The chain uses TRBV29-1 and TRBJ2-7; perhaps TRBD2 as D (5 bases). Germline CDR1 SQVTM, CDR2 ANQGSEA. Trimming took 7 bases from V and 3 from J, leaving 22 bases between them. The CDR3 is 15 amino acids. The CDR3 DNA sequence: TGCAGCGGCATCGGCGGGCCGAAAAGAAACTACGAGCAGTACTTC. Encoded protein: CSGIGGPKRNYEQYF.

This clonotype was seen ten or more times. The CDR3 loop reads CASSPGLASETQYF. The CDR3 DNA reads as TGTGCCAGCAGTCCTGGACTAGCGTCCGAGACCCAGTACTTC. The chain has TRBV12-3 or TRBV12-4 and TRBJ2-5, with 9 bases lining up with TRBD2. With 5 bases clipped from V and 5 bases from J, the junction kept 6 bases outside the gene matches. This CDR3 contains 14 residues.

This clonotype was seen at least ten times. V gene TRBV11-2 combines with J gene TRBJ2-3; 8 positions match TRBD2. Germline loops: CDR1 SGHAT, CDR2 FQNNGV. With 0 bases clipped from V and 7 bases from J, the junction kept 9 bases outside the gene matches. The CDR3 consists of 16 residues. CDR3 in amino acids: CASSLDGGGHPNTQYF. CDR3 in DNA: TGTGCCAGCAGCTTAGATGGCGGGGGGCACCCTAATACGCAGTATTTT.

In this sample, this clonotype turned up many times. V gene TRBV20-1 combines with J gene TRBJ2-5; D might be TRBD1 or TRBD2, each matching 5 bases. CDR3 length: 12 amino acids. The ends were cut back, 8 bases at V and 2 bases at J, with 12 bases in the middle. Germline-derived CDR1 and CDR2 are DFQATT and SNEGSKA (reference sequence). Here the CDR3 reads CSWDHLQETQYF. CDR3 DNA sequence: TGCAGTTGGGACCACCTTCAAGAGACCCAGTACTTC.

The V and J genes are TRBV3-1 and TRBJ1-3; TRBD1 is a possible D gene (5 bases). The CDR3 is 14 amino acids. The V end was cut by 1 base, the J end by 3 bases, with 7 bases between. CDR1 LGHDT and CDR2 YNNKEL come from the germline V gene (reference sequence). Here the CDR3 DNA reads TGTGCCAGCAGCCAAGGGGGCCGTGGAAACACCATATATTTT. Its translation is CASSQGGRGNTIYF. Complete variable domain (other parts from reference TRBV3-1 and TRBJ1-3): DTAVSQTPKYLVTQMGNDKSIKCEQNLGHDTMYWYKQDSKKFLKIMFSYNNKELIINETVPNRFSPKSPDKAHLNLHINSLELGDSAVYFCASSQGGRGNTIYFGEGSWLTVV.

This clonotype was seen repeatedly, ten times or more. The CDR3 is CASGTIKGGIGNTEAFF. The DNA of the CDR3 is TGTGCCAGTGGGACGATAAAGGGGGGCATCGGAAACACTGAAGCTTTCTTT. The rearrangement joins TRBV6-1 to TRBJ1-1; TRBD1 is a possible D gene (6 bases). Germline V gives CDR1 MNHNS, CDR2 SASEGT. Trimming removed 9 bases at V and 2 bases at J, with 25 bases between. The CDR3 has 17 residues.

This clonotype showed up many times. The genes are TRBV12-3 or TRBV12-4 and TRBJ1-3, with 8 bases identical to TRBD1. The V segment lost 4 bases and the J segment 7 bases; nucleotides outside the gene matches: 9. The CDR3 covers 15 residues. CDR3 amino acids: CASSSGQGQRNTIYF. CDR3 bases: TGTGCCAGCAGTTCTGGACAGGGTCAGCGGAACACCATATATTTT.

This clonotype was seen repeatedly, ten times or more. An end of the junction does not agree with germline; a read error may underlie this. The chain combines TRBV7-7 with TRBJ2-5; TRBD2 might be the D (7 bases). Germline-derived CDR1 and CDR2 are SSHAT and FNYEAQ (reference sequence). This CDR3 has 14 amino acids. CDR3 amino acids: CASSPWGGAETQYF. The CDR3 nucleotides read TGTGCTAGCAGCCCCTGGGGGGGGGCAGAGACCCAGTACTTC.

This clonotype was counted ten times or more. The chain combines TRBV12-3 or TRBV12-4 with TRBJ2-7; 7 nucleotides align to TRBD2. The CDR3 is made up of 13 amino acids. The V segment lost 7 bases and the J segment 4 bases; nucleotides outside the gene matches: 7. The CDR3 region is CASNAGVPYEQYF. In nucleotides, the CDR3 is TGTGCCAGCAACGCGGGGGTCCCTTACGAGCAGTACTTC.

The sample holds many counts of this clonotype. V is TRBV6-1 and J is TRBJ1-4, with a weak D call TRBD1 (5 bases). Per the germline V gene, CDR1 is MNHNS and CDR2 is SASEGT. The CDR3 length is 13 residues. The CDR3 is CAASGAAGEKLFF. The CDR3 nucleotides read TGTGCGGCCAGCGGGGCAGCCGGGGAAAAACTGTTTTTT.

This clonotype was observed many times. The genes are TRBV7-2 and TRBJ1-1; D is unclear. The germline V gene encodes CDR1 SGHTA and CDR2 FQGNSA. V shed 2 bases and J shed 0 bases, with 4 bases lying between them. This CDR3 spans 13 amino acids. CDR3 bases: TGTGCCAGCAGCTTACTAATGAACACTGAAGCTTTCTTT. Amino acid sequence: CASSLLMNTEAFF.

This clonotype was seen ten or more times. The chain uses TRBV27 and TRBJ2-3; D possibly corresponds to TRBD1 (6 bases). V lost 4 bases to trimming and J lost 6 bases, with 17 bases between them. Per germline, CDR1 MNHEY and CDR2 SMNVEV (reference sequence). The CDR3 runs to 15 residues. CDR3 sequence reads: CASSYIHRVPDTQYF. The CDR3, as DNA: TGTGCCAGCAGTTATATTCACAGGGTTCCGGATACGCAGTATTTT.

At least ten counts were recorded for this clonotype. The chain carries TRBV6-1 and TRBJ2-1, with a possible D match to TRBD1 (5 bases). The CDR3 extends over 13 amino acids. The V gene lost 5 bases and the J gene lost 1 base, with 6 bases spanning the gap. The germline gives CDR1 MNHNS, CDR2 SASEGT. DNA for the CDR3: TGTGCCAGCAGTCCAGGGTCCTACAATGAGCAGTTCTTC. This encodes CASSPGSYNEQFF.